The TCR beta chain described here comes from a study of PD-L1 blockade in urothelial cancer. Turning to the study itself: The patients' atezolizumab therapy, 1,200 mg intravenously every 3 weeks, started in the mid-2010s. Males with urothelial cancer arising in the bladder constituted about nine tenths of the roughly 29 patients.

This sample's time point: peripheral blood 6 weeks after treatment start. Urothelial carcinoma affected the patients, and it was locally advanced or metastatic. The study's findings and limits: When measured at 3 weeks, tumor-associated blood clones expanded more in durable-benefit patients.

This CDR3 spans 14 amino acids. The V end was cut by 7 bases, the J end by 8 bases, with 20 bases between. Germline CDR1 MNHEY, CDR2 SVGAGI. With respect to this clone: The antigen is unknown.

Clones were sequenced by immunoSEQ multiplex PCR, and TCRdb holds only the in-frame ones, with some missing. The profile covers around 100,000 clones, with around 93% appearing a single time and around 4% taken by the ten largest. The specimen was PBMCs, collected around atezolizumab (anti-PD-L1) treatment. The receptor was isolated from a man in his fifties or sixties with urothelial cancer. This chain joins TRBV6-5 and TRBJ1-2; D unclear. The DNA of the CDR3 is TGTGCCAGCACCCCCGGGGATTGGGTTTCGGGCTACACCTTC. This encodes CASTPGDWVSGYTF.